This is a list of T cell receptor beta chains from one sample in a study of blood T cell repertoires in COVID-19. Profiled with immunoSEQ multiplex PCR; TCRdb holds only in-frame clones, not every one. This sample has 100,000 to 150,000 clones, with approximately 88% found just once. The sequencing input was peripheral blood. These TCRs come from a man between 70 and 80 years old with active COVID-19. The CDR3 runs from the conserved cysteine through the conserved F or W. Each record gives: J gene, V gene, D gene, clone size, CDR3 DNA, CDR3 protein. D genes are given only for firm matches. Only some rows state a clone size, as once, few, many or a class for expanded clones.

TRBJ2-5,TRBV6-2/TRBV6-3,NA,NA,TGTGCCAGCAGTTTGAACGGACCTGGGGCTAACCAAGAGACCCAGTACTTC,CASSLNGPGANQETQYF
TRBJ2-1,TRBV2,TRBD1,NA,TGTGCCAGCAATGGACAGGGCTCCTACAATGAGCAGTTCTTC,CASNGQGSYNEQFF
TRBJ1-1,TRBV29-1,NA,NA,TGCAGCGTTCGCTGGGAGGAAGGGCCGAACACTGAAGCTTTCTTT,CSVRWEEGPNTEAFF
TRBJ2-7,TRBV5-1,TRBD1,NA,TGCGCCAGCAGCTCCTTGACAGGGAAAGAGCAGTACTTC,CASSSLTGKEQYF
TRBJ1-5,TRBV28,NA,NA,TGTGCCAGCTTCAACAGGGAAGGGTATCAGCCCCAGCATTTT,CASFNREGYQPQHF
TRBJ2-7,TRBV7-2,NA,once,TGTGCCAGCAGCTTAGGGGCAGGGCCCGACGAGCAGTACTTC,CASSLGAGPDEQYF
TRBJ2-7,TRBV30,NA,NA,TGTGCCTGGAGTGTGACAACCTACGAGCAGTACTTC,CAWSVTTYEQYF
TRBJ2-1,TRBV24-1,TRBD2,NA,TGTGCCACCAGTGCTCGGACTAGCTTTCCCTACAATGAGCAGTTCTTC,CATSARTSFPYNEQFF
TRBJ2-1,TRBV19,TRBD1,NA,TGTGCCAGTAGTATCCCAGGGGGCTTCGATGAGCAGTTCTTC,CASSIPGGFDEQFF
TRBJ2-3,TRBV5-4,NA,NA,TGTGCCAGCAGCCAGGGGATTTTGGAAACAGATACGCAGTATTTT,CASSQGILETDTQYF
TRBJ1-1,TRBV27,NA,NA,TGTGCCAGCAGTCCCATCGGGGTGATGAACACTGAAGCTTTCTTT,CASSPIGVMNTEAFF
TRBJ1-2,TRBV4-3,NA,once,TGCGCCAGCAGCCCCCGGACAGAACTAACTAACTATGGCTACACCTTC,CASSPRTELTNYGYTF
TRBJ2-7,TRBV4-2,NA,NA,TGTGCCAGCAGCCTCCTCAGCTCCTACGAGCAGTACTTC,CASSLLSSYEQYF
TRBJ2-7,TRBV7-2,TRBD1,once,TGTGCCAGCAGCTCCGTGACAGGGTATCAGAGCGAGCAGTACTTC,CASSSVTGYQSEQYF
TRBJ1-4,TRBV28,NA,NA,TGTGCCAGCAGAGCAGAAGACAGGATCAATGAAAAACTGTTTTTT,CASRAEDRINEKLFF
TRBJ2-2,TRBV28,NA,NA,TGTGCCAGCAGTCGTAACACCGGGGAGCTGTTTTTT,CASSRNTGELFF
TRBJ1-1,TRBV3-1/TRBV3-2,NA,NA,TGTGCCAGCAGCCGCAACTCGGGGGACACTGAAGCTTTCTTT,CASSRNSGDTEAFF
TRBJ2-1,TRBV10-3,NA,NA,TGTGCCATCAGTGGGTCCGGGAATGAGCAGTTCTTC,CAISGSGNEQFF
TRBJ1-4,TRBV7-2,TRBD1,NA,TGTGCCAGCAGCTTTGACAGGGCCCCCAATGAAAAACTGTTTTTT,CASSFDRAPNEKLFF
TRBJ1-2,TRBV29-1,NA,NA,TGCAGCGCTCGGGAAAACTATGGCTACACCTTC,CSARENYGYTF
TRBJ1-2,TRBV28,NA,NA,TGTGCCAGCAGTCTGCAGTATGGCTACACCTTC,CASSLQYGYTF
TRBJ2-3,TRBV19,TRBD2,NA,TGTGCCAGTAGTAAGTGGGAGGGCCGGAGCACAGATACGCAGTATTTT,CASSKWEGRSTDTQYF
TRBJ1-1,TRBV7-2,NA,NA,TGTGCCAGCAGCTCGGGATCTAGGACCAGGGAAGCTTTCTTT,CASSSGSRTREAFF
TRBJ1-1,TRBV4-3,TRBD1,NA,TGCGCCAGCAGCCCATATGGGACAGGGGGTTTTGGGGACACTGAAGCTTTCTTT,CASSPYGTGGFGDTEAFF